This T cell receptor (beta chain) was documented in a study of identical twins. TCRdb recomputed calls from the 5' RACE reads with MiXCR, one row per CDR3 protein. This table holds 1.5 million to 2 million distinct CDR3 sequences, more than 30% found once. The V gene's germline CDR1 is SGHKS and CDR2 YYEKEE (reference sequence). The CDR3 covers 15 residues. J gave up 7 bases and V 1 base, and 7 bases lay outside the gene matches. All of the donors were Caucasians in good health. Sequencing was performed on cord blood. The origin of this receptor is a newborn girl in good health. The V gene is TRBV5-5, the J gene TRBJ1-5; 8 bases map to TRBD1. The CDR3 DNA reads TGTGCCAGCAGCTTGTCGATGGACAGGGTACAGCCCCAGCATTTT. It specifies CASSLSMDRVQPQHF.